This T cell receptor beta chain was captured by sequencing in a study of T cells in Graves' hyperthyroidism and ophthalmopathy. The wider study: Specimen type is peripheral blood, collected at initial diagnosis prior to any treatment. General study points: Onset of ophthalmopathy came a median around 7.1 months after the model predicted it.

This clonotype was counted a few times. Its antigen is as yet unknown. The investigators amplified TCR beta CDR3 regions from RNA transcripts. The TCR CDR3 was amplified in a first-round RT-PCR using the HTBI primer set. TCRdb recomputed calls from the multiplex PCR reads with MiXCR, one row per CDR3 protein. The repertoire holds some 350,000 distinct CDR3 sequences, with around a quarter as singletons. V was pared by 6 bases and J by 0 bases, with 12 bases between. Germline-derived CDR1 and CDR2 are MNHEY and SMNVEV (reference sequence). This CDR3 comprises 15 residues. The material sequenced was blood. This receptor was taken from a man aged 45-60 years with Graves' hyperthyroidism. The J gene is TRBJ1-5, the V gene TRBV27, with a weak D call TRBD1 (5 bases). The CDR3 reads CASSQGGHSNQPQHF. CDR3 nucleotides: TGTGCCAGCAGCCAGGGAGGCCATAGCAATCAGCCCCAGCATTTT.